The sequence of this T cell receptor (beta chain) was determined in a study of blood T cells in healthy people across ages. This clonotype was found a few times. Alongside a J-beta primer mix, a sample-barcoded 5' primer served in a second PCR lasting about 6 to 11 cycles. Every cDNA molecule bore a tag from a template-switch adaptor containing 12 random nucleotides. In TCRdb, the 5' RACE reads were re-called with MiXCR into one record per CDR3 protein. The table shows 780,000 or so distinct CDR3 sequences, with 25% occurring only once. Per the germline V gene, CDR1 is KGHSH and CDR2 is LQKENI. The V and J ends lost 0 bases and 1 base respectively, with 10 bases between them. This CDR3 comprises 16 residues. This same sample was also taken into another study, of T cells of mothers and their children. That investigation notes: During the second PCR, the M1S primer introduced sample barcodes along with 2-4 random nucleotides.

V usage is TRBV18 and J usage is TRBJ2-4, with D perhaps TRBD1 (5 bases). This TCR came from a boy aged 5-17 years in good health. The sample taken for sequencing was blood. The CDR3 is CASSPPVRVAKNIQYF. The CDR3, as DNA: TGTGCCAGCTCACCACCGGTCAGGGTCGCCAAAAACATTCAGTACTTC.